Below are 5 T cell receptor beta chains sequenced from a single sample in a study of control samples from healthy donors and cancer patients. Clones were sequenced by immunoSEQ multiplex PCR, and TCRdb holds only the in-frame ones, with some missing. The sample has 100,000 to 150,000 clones; almost 95% are singletons. Sequences were obtained from PBMCs. These receptors were taken from an elderly man with head and neck cancer.

The chain links TRBV3-1 (or the pseudogene TRBV3-2) to TRBJ1-6; a weak D match, TRBD1 (6 bases). The CDR3 spans 17 residues. Trimming shortened V by 2 bases and J by 7 bases, and 18 bases separated the two germline ends. The V gene's germline CDR1 is LGHDT and CDR2 YNNKEL (reference sequence). The CDR3 nucleotides are TGTGCCAGCAGCCAAATCGGGGGAAGCAGGGGCAATTCACCCCTCCACTTT. Translated: CASSQIGGSRGNSPLHF.

The V and J genes are TRBV2 and TRBJ2-1; 7 bases fit TRBD2. Germline lookup yields CDR1 SNHLY and CDR2 FYNNEI. The CDR3 spans 15 residues. The V and J ends lost 5 bases and 3 bases, in that order; junction bases with no gene match: 7. The CDR3 DNA sequence: TGTGCCAGCAGTCGAGCGGGAAAATTCTACAATGAGCAGTTCTTC. This gives the protein CASSRAGKFYNEQFF.

This rearrangement joins TRBV21-1 to TRBJ2-2. TRBV21-1 is a listed pseudogene. The CDR3 spans 17 residues. CDR3 DNA: TGTGCCAGCGAACGCGTCCCCGGGACCTCCAGGTCCGGGGAGCTGTTTTTT. Amino acid sequence: CASERVPGTSRSGELFF.

The chain has TRBV11-1 and TRBJ1-1; D is uncertain. The CDR3 totals 12 residues. The V end lost 3 bases, the J end lost 1 base, and 3 bases lay between the germline ends. CDR1 and CDR2 from the germline V gene are SGHAT and FQDESV (reference sequence). Here the CDR3 DNA reads TGTGCCAGCAGCTTCGGGAACACTGAAGCTTTCTTT. Its protein is CASSFGNTEAFF. Supplemented by reference TRBV11-1 and TRBJ1-1, the full variable domain reads EAEVAQSPRYKITEKSQAVAFWCDPISGHATLYWYRQILGQGPELLVQFQDESVVDDSQLPKDRFSAERLKGVDSTLKIQPAELGDSAMYLCASSFGNTEAFFGQGTRLTVV.

The rearrangement joins TRBV21-1 to TRBJ2-3; the table's TRBD2 call for D was not verified on the DNA. TRBV21-1 is shown as a pseudogene. The length of the CDR3 is 15 residues. CDR3 coding DNA: TGTGCCAGCTCCTGTCAGCGGGGGGGCACAGATACGCAGTATTTT. Amino acid sequence: CASSCQRGGTDTQYF.